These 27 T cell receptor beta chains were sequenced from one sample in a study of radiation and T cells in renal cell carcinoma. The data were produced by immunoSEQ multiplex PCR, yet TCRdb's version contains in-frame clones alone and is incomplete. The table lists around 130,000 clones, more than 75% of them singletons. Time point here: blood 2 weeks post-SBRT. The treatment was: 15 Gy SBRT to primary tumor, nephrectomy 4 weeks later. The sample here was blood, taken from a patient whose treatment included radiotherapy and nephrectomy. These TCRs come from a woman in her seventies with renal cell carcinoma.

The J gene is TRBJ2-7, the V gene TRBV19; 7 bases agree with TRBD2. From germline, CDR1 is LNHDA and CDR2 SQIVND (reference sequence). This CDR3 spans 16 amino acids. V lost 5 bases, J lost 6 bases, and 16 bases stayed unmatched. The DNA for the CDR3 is TGTGCCAGTAGTTCCCGGGAGCCAGGGAGGGTTCGCGAGCAGTACTTC. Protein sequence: CASSSREPGRVREQYF.

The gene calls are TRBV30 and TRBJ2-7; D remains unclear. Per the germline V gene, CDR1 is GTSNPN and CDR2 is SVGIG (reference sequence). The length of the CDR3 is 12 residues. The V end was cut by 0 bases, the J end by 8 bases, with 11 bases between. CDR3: CAWSVLHDQQYF. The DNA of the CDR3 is TGTGCCTGGAGTGTACTGCATGATCAGCAGTACTTC.

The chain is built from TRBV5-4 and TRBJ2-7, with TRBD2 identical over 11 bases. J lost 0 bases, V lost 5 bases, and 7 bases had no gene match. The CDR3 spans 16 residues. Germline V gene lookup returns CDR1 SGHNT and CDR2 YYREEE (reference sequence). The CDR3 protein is CASSLAGGRGSYEQYF. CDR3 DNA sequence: TGTGCCAGCAGTTTAGCGGGGGGGCGGGGCTCCTACGAGCAGTACTTC.

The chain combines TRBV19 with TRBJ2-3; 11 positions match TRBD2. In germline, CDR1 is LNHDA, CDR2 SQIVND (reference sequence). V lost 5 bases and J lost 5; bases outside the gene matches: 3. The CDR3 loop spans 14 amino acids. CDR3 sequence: CASSLGTSGDTQYF. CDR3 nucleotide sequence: TGTGCCAGTAGTCTCGGGACTAGCGGAGATACGCAGTATTTT.

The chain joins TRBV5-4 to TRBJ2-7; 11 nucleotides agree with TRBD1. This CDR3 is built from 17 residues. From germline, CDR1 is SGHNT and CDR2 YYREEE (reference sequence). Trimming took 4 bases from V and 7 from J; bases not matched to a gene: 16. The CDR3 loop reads CASSAGGQGAVSREQYF. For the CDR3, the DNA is TGTGCCAGCAGCGCAGGCGGACAGGGGGCTGTATCGAGAGAGCAGTACTTC.

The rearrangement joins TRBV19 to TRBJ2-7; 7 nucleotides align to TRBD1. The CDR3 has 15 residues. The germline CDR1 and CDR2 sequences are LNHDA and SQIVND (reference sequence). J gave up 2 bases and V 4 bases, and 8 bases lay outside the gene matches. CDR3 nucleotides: TGTGCCAGTAGTAGACAGGGATGGGGGACCTACGAGCAGTACTTC. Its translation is CASSRQGWGTYEQYF.

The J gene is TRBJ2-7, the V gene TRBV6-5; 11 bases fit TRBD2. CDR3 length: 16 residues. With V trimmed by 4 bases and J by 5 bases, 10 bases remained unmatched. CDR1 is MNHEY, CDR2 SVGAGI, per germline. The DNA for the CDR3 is TGTGCCAGCAGTTTTGGGCTAGCGGGGGGCCGCGACGAGCAGTACTTC. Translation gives CASSFGLAGGRDEQYF.

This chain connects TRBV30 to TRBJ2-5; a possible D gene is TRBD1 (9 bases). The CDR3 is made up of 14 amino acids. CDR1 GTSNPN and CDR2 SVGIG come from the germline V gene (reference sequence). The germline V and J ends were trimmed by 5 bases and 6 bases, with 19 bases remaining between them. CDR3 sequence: CAWREGTGRKTQYF. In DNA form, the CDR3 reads TGTGCCTGGCGGGAGGGGACAGGGCGGAAGACCCAGTACTTC.

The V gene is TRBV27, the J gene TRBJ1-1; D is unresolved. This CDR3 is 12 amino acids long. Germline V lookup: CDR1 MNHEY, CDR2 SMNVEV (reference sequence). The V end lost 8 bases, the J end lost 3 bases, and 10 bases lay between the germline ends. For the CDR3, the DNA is TGTGCCAGCCGTCGCGGGTACACTGAAGCTTTCTTT. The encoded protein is CASRRGYTEAFF.

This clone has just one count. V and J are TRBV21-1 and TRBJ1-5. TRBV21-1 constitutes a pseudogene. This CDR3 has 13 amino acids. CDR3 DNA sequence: TGTGCCAGCAGCAAAGGGATCAATCAGCCCCAGCATTTT. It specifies CASSKGINQPQHF.

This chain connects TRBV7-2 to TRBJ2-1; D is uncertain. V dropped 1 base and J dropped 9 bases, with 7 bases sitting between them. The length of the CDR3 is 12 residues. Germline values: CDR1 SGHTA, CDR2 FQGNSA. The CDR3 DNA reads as TGTGCCAGCAGCTTAGAACGAGCTGAGCAGTTCTTC. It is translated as CASSLERAEQFF. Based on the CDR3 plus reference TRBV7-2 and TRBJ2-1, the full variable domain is GAGVSQSPSNKVTEKGKDVELRCDPISGHTALYWYRQSLGQGLEFLIYFQGNSAPDKSGLPSDRFSAERTGGSVSTLTIQRTQQEDSAVYLCASSLERAEQFFGPGTRLTVL.

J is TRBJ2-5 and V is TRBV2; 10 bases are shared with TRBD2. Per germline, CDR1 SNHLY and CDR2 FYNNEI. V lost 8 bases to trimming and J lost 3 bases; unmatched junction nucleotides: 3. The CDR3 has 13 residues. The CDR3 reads CASEGTSEETQYF. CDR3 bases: TGTGCCAGCGAAGGGACTAGCGAAGAGACCCAGTACTTC.

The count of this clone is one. The CDR3 loop is CASSSSGLRNEQFF. The CDR3 nucleotides read TGTGCCAGCAGTTCATCGGGGCTAAGGAATGAGCAGTTCTTC. This chain joins TRBV6-6 and TRBJ2-1; D is tentatively TRBD1 or TRBD2 (5 bases each). The V gene's germline CDR1 is MNHNY and CDR2 SVGAGI (reference sequence). V was trimmed by 4 bases and J by 7 bases, leaving 14 bases between them. CDR3 length: 14 residues.

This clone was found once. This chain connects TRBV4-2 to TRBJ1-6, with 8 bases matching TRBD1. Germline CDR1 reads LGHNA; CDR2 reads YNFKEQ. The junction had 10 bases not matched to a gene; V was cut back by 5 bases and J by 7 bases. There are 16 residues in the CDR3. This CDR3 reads CASSRDYRGGNSPLHF. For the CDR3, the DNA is TGTGCCAGCAGCAGGGACTACAGGGGGGGCAATTCACCCCTCCACTTT.

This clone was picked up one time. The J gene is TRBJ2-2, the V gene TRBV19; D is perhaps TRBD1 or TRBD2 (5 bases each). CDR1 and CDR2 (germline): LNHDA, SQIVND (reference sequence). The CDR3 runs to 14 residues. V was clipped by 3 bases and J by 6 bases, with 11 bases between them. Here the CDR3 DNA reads TGTGCCAGTAGTATTTCCGGGACGTCCGGGGAGCTGTTTTTT. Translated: CASSISGTSGELFF. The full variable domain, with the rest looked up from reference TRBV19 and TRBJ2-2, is DGGITQSPKYLFRKEGQNVTLSCEQNLNHDAMYWYRQDPGQGLRLIYYSQIVNDFQKGDIAEGYSVSREKKESFPLTVTSAQKNPTAFYLCASSISGTSGELFFGEGSRLTVL.

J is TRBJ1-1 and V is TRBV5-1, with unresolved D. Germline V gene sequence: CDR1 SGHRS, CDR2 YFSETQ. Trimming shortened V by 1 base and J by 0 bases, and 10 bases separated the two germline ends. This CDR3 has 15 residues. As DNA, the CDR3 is TGCGCCAGCAGCTTGAGAGGCAAATTGAACACTGAAGCTTTCTTT. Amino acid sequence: CASSLRGKLNTEAFF.

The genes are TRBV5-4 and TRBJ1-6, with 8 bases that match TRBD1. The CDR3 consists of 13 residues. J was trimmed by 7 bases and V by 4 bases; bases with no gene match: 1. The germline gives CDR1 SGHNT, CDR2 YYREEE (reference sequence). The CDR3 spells CASSGQGNSPLHF. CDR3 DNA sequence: TGTGCCAGCAGCGGACAGGGCAATTCACCCCTCCACTTT. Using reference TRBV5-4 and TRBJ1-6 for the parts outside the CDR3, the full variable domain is ETGVTQSPTHLIKTRGQQVTLRCSSQSGHNTVSWYQQALGQGPQFIFQYYREEENGRGNFPPRFSGLQFPNYSSELNVNALELDDSALYLCASSGQGNSPLHFGNGTRLTVT.

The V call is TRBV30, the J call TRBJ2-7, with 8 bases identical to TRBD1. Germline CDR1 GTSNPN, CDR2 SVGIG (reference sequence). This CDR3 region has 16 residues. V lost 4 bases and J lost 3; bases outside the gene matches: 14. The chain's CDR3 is CAWNLRDRQLLYEQYF. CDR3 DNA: TGTGCCTGGAACCTGAGGGACAGGCAACTACTCTACGAGCAGTACTTC.

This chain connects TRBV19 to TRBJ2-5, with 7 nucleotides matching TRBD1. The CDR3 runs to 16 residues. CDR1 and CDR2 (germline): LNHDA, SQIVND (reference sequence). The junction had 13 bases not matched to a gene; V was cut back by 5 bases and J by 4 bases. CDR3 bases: TGTGCCAGTAGTCCCAGGGGGATACTAGGCCGAGAGACCCAGTACTTC. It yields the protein CASSPRGILGRETQYF.

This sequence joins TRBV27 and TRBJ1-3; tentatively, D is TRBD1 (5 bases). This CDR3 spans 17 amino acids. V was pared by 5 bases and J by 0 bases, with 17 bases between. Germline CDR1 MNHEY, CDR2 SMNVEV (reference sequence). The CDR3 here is CASSPLGLPISGNTIYF. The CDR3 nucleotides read TGTGCCAGCAGTCCCCTGGGACTGCCGATCTCTGGAAACACCATATATTTT.

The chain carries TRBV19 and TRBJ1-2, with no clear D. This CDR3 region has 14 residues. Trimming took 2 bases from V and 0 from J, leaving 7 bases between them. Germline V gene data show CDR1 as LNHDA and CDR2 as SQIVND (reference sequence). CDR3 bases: TGTGCCAGTAGTATACGCGGAACTAACTATGGCTACACCTTC. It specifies CASSIRGTNYGYTF.

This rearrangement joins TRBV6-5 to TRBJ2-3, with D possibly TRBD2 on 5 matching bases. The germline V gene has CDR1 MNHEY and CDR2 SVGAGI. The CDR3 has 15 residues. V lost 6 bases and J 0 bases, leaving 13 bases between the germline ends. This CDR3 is CASRITRTSTDTQYF. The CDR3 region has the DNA TGTGCCAGCAGAATAACTAGAACTAGCACAGATACGCAGTATTTT.

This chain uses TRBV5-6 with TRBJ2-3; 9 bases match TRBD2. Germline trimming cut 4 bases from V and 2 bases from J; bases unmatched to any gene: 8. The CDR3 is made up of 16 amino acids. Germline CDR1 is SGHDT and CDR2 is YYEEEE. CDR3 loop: CASSRQRGVLTDTQYF. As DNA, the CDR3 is TGTGCCAGCAGCCGACAGCGGGGGGTCCTCACAGATACGCAGTATTTT.

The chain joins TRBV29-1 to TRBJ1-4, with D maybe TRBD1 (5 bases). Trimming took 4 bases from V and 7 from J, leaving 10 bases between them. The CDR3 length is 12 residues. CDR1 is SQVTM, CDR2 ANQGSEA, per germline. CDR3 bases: TGCAGCGTTGGACCCGGGACTGAAAAACTGTTTTTT. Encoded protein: CSVGPGTEKLFF.

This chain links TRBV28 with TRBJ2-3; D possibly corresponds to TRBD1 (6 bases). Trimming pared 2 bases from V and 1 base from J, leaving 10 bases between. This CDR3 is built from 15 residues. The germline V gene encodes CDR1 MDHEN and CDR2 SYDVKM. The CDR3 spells CASSLGGRGTDTQYF. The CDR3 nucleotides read TGTGCCAGCAGTTTAGGGGGCCGAGGCACAGATACGCAGTATTTT.

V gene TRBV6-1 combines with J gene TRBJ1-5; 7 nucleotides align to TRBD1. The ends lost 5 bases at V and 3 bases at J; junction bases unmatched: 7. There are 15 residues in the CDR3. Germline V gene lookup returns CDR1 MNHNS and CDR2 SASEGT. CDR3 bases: TGTGCCAGCAGTCAACAGACAGGGACCAATCAGCCCCAGCATTTT. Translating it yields CASSQQTGTNQPQHF.

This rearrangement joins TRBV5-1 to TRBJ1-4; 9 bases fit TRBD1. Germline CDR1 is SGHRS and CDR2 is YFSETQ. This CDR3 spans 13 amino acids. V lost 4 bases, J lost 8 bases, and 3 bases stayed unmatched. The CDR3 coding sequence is TGCGCCAGCAGCGGAGGACAGGGGGAAAAACTGTTTTTT. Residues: CASSGGQGEKLFF.